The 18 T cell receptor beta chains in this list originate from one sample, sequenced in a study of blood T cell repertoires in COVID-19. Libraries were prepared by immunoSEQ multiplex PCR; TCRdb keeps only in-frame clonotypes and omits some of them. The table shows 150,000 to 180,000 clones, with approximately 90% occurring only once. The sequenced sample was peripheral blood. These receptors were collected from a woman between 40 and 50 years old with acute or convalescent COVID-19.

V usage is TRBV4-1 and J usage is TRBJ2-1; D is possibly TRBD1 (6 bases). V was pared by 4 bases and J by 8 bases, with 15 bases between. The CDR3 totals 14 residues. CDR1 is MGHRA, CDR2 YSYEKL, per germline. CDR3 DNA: TGCGCCAGCAGCCCCTCCGGGACATTGGATGAGCAGTTCTTC. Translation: CASSPSGTLDEQFF.

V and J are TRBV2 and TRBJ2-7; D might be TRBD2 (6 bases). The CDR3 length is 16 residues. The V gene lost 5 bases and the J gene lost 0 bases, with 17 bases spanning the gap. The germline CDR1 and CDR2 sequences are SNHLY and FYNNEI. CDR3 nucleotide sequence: TGTGCCAGCAGTCGAACCCGGGACTTTTCCTCCTACGAGCAGTACTTC. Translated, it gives CASSRTRDFSSYEQYF. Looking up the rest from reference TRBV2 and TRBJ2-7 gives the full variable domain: EPEVTQTPSHQVTQMGQEVILRCVPISNHLYFYWYRQILGQKVEFLVSFYNNEISEKSEIFDDQFSVERPDGSNFTLKIRSTKLEDSAMYFCASSRTRDFSSYEQYFGPGTRLTVT.

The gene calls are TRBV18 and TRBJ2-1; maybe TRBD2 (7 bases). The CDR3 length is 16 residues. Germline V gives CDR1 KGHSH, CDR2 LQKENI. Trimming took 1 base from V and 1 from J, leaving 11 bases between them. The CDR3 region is CASSPRGGSSYNEQFF. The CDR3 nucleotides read TGTGCCAGCTCACCACGGGGGGGCTCGTCCTACAATGAGCAGTTCTTC.

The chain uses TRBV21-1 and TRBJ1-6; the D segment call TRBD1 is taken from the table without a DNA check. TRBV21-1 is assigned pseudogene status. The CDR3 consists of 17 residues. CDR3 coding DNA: TGTGCCAGCAGCACCCCGGGACAGGGTATCTATAATTCACCCCTCCACTTT. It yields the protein CASSTPGQGIYNSPLHF.

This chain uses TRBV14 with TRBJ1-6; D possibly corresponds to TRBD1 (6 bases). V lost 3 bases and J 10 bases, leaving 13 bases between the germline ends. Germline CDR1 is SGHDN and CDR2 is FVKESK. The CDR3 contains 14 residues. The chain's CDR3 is CASSQSRGGSPLHF. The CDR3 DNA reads TGTGCCAGCAGCCAGAGCAGGGGTGGGTCACCCCTCCACTTT.

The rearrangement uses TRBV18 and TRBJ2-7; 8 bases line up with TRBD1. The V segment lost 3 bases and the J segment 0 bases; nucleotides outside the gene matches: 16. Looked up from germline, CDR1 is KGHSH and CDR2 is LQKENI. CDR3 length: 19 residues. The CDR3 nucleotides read TGTGCCAGCTCACCGGGGAGGACAGGGAGCCGACCACTCTCCTACGAGCAGTACTTC. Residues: CASSPGRTGSRPLSYEQYF.

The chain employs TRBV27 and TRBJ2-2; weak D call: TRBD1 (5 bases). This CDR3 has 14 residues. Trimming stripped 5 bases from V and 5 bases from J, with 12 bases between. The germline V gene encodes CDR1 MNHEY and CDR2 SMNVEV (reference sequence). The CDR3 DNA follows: TGTGCCAGCAGTCTAAGGGGTCGGACCGGGGAGCTGTTTTTT. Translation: CASSLRGRTGELFF.

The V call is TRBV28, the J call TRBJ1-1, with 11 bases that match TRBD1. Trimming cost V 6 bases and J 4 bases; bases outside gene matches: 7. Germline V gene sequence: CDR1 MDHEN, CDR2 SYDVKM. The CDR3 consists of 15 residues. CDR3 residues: CASRSTGTGGTEAFF. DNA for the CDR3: TGTGCCAGCAGGTCCACTGGGACAGGGGGCACTGAAGCTTTCTTT.

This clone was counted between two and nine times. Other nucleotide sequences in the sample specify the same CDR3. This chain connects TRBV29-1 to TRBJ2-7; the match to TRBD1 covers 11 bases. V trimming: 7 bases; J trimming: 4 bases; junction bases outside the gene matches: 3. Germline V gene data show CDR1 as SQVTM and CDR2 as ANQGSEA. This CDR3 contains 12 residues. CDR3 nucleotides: TGCAGCGGAGGACAGGGGGCGTACGAGCAGTACTTC. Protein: CSGGQGAYEQYF.

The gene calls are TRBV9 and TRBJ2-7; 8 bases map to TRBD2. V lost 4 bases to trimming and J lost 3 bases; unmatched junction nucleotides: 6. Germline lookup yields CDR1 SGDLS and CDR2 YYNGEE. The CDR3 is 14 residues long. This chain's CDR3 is CASSPRGGYYEQYF. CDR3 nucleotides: TGTGCCAGCAGCCCCCGCGGGGGGTACTACGAGCAGTACTTC. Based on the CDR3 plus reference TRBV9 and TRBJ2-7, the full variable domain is DSGVTQTPKHLITATGQRVTLRCSPRSGDLSVYWYQQSLDQGLQFLIQYYNGEERAKGNILERFSAQQFPDLHSELNLSSLELGDSALYFCASSPRGGYYEQYFGPGTRLTVT.

The CDR3 here is CASSPPGTGRHEQYF. The CDR3 nucleotides read TGTGCCAGCTCACCACCCGGGACAGGGCGTCACGAGCAGTACTTC. The chain uses TRBV18 and TRBJ2-7; 9 nucleotides agree with TRBD1. There are 15 residues in the CDR3. The germline V gene encodes CDR1 KGHSH and CDR2 LQKENI. The junction had 5 bases not matched to a gene; V was cut back by 0 bases and J by 5 bases.

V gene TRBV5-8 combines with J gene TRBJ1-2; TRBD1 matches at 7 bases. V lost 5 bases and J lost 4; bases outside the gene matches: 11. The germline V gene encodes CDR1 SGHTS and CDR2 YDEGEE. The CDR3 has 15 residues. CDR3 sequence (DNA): TGTGCCAGCAGGTTAAAAGGGGGCAGAGGCTATGGCTACACCTTC. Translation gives CASRLKGGRGYGYTF.

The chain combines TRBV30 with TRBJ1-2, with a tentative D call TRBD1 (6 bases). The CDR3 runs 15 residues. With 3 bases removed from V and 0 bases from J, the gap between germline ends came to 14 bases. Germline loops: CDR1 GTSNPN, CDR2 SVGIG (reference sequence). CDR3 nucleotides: TGTGCCTGGAGCCAACCGGGACACTCTAACTATGGCTACACCTTC. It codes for CAWSQPGHSNYGYTF.

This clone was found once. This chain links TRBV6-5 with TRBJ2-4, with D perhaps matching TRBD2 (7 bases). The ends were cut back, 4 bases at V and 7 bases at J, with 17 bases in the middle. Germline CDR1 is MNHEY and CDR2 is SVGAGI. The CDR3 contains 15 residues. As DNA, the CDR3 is TGTGCCAGCAGTTCGGGGGGCGCTGATGTGAACATTCAGTACTTC. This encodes CASSSGGADVNIQYF.

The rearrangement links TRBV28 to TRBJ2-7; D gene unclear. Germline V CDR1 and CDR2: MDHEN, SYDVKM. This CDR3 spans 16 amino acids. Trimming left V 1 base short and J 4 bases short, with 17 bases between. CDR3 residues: CASSLFPSESGYEQYF. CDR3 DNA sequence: TGTGCCAGCAGTTTATTCCCATCCGAATCCGGTTACGAGCAGTACTTC.

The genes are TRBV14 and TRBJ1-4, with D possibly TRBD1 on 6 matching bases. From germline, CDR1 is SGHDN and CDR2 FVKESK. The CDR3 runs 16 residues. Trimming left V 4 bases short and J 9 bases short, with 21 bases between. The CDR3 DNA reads TGTGCCAGCAGCCCAGTCGGGTCCGGACAGTTGAAAAAACTGTTTTTT. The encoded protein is CASSPVGSGQLKKLFF.

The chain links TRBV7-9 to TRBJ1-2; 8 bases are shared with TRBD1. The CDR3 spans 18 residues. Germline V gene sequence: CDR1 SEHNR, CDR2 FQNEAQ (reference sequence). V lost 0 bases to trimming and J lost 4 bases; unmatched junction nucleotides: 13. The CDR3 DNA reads TGTGCCAGCAGCTTAGCCGTAATGAAGACAGGGGATGTCTATGGCTACACCTTC. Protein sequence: CASSLAVMKTGDVYGYTF.

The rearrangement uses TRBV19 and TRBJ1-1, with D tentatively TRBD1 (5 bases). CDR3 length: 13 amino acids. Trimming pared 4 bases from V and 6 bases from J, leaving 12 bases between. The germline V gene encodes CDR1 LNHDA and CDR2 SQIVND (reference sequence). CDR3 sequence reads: CASSTEGSAEAFF. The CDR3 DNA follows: TGTGCCAGTAGTACGGAGGGGAGCGCTGAAGCTTTCTTT.